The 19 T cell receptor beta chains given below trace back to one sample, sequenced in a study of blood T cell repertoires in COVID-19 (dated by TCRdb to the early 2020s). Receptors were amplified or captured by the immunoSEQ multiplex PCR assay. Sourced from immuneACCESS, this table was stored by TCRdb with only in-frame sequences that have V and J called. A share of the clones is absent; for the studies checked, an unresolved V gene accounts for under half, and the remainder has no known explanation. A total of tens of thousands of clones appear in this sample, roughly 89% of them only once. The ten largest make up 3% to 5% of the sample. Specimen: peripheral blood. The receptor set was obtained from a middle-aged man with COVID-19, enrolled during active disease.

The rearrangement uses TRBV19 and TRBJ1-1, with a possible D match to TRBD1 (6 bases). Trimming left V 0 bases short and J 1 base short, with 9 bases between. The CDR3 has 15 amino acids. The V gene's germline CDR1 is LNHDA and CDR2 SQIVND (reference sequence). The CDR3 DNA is TGTGCCAGTAGTATAGACCACAGGGCGAACACTGAAGCTTTCTTT. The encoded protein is CASSIDHRANTEAFF.

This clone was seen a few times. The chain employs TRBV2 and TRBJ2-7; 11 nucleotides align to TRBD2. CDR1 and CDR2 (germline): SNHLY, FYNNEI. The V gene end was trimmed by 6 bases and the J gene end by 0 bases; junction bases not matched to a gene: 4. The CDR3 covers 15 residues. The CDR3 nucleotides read TGTGCCAGCAGGCCGGGACTAGCGGTCTCCTACGAGCAGTACTTC. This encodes CASRPGLAVSYEQYF.

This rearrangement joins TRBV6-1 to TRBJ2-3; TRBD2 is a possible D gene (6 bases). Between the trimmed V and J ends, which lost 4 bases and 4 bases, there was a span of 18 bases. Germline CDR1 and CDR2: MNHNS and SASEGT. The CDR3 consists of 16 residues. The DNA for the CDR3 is TGTGCCAGCAGTGGCTTAGCGGCCCCCGTCCCAGATACGCAGTATTTT. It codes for CASSGLAAPVPDTQYF.

CDR3: CASSLRNEQFF. In DNA, the CDR3 is TGTGCCAGCAGCCTACGAAATGAGCAGTTCTTC. V is TRBV12-3 or TRBV12-4 and J is TRBJ2-1, with D hard to call. V lost 6 bases and J lost 7, with 7 bases in between. The CDR3 sequence is 11 residues long.

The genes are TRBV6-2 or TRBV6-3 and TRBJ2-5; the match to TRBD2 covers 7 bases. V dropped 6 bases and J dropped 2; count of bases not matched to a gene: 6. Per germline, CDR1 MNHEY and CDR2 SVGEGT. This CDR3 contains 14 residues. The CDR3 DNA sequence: TGTGCCAGCAGCCCGCAAGCGGGACAAGAGACCCAGTACTTC. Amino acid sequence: CASSPQAGQETQYF.

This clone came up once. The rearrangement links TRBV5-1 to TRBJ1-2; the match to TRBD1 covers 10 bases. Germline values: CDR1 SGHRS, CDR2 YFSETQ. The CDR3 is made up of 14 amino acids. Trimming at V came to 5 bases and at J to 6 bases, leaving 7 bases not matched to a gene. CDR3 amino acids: CASSQTGGTNGYTF. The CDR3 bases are TGCGCCAGCAGTCAGACAGGGGGCACGAATGGCTACACCTTC.

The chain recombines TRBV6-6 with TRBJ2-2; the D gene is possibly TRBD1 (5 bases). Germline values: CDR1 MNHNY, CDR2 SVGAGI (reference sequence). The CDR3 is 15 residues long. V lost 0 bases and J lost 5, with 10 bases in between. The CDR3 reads CASSYSGAGTGELFF. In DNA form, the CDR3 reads TGTGCCAGCAGTTACTCTGGGGCTGGAACCGGGGAGCTGTTTTTT.

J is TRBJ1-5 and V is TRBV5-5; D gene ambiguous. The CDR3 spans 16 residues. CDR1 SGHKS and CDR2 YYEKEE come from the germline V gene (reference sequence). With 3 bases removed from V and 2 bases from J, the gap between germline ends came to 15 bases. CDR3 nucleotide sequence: TGTGCCAGCAGCTCGGCAACTGACTTGGGCAATCAGCCCCAGCATTTT. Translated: CASSSATDLGNQPQHF.

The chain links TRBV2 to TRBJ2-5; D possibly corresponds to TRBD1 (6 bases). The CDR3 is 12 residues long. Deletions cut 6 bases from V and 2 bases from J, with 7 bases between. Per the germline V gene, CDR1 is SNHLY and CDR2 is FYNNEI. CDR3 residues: CASSGQQETQYF. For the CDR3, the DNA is TGTGCCAGCAGCGGACAGCAAGAGACCCAGTACTTC.

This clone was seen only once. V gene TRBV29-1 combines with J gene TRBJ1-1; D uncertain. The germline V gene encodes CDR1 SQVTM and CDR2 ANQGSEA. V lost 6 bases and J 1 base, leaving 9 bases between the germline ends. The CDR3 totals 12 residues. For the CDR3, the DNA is TGCAGCGTCGTCCCCGGGAACACTGAAGCTTTCTTT. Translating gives CSVVPGNTEAFF.

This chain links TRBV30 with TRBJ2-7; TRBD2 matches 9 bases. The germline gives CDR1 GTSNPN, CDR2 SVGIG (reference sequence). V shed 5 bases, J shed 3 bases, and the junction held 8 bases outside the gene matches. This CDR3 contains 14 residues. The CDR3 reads CAWRRTSVSYEQYF. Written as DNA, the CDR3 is TGTGCCTGGCGAAGGACTAGCGTAAGCTACGAGCAGTACTTC.

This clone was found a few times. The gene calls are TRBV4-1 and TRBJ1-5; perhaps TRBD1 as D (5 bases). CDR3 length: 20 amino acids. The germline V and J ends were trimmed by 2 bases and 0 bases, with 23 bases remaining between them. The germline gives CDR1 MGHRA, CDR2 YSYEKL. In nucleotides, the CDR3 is TGCGCCAGCAGCCAATCCCCAACGGGGGAGGGAAGCTATAGCAATCAGCCCCAGCATTTT. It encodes CASSQSPTGEGSYSNQPQHF.

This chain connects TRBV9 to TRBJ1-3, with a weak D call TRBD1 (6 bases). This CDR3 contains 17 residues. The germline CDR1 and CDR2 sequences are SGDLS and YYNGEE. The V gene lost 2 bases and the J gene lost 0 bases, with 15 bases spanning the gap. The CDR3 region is CASSVGAGGLSGNTIYF. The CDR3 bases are TGTGCCAGCAGCGTGGGGGCTGGGGGCCTCTCTGGAAACACCATATATTTT.

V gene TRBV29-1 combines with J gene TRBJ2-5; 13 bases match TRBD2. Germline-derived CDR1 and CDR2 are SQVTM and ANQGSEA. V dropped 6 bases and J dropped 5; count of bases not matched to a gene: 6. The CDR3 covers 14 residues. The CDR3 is CSVGTSGTGETQYF. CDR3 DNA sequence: TGCAGCGTCGGGACTAGCGGGACGGGGGAGACCCAGTACTTC.

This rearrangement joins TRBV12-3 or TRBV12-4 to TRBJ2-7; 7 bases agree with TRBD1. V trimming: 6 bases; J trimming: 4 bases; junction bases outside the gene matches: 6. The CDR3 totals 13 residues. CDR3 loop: CASRQTGTYEQYF. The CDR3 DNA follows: TGTGCCAGCAGGCAGACAGGGACGTACGAGCAGTACTTC.

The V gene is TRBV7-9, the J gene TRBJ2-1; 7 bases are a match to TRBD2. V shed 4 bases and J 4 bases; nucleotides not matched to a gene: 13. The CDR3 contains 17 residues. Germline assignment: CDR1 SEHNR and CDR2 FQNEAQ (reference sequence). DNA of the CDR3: TGTGCCAGCAGCTATCCTGGCATGGGGGGGACTTACAATGAGCAGTTCTTC. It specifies CASSYPGMGGTYNEQFF.

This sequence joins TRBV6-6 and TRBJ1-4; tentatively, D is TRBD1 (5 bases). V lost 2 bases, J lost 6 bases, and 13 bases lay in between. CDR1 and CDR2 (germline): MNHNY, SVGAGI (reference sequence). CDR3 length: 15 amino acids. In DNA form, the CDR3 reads TGTGCCAGCAGTTACCCCGGCACAGGAGATGAAAAACTGTTTTTT. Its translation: CASSYPGTGDEKLFF.

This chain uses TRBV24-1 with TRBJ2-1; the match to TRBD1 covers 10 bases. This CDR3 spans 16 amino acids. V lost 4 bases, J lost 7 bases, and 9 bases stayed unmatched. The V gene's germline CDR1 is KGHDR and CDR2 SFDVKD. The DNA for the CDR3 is TGTGCCACCAGTGAAACCGGGACAGGGGCTGGGAATGAGCAGTTCTTC. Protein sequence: CATSETGTGAGNEQFF.

CDR3 bases: TGTGCCAGCAGCCCCCGGACAATATCCTACGAGCAGTACTTC. The encoded protein is CASSPRTISYEQYF. The chain has TRBV3-1 (or the pseudogene TRBV3-2) and TRBJ2-7, with D maybe TRBD1 (5 bases). V was clipped by 4 bases and J by 1 base, with 11 bases between them. The CDR3 spans 14 residues. Germline loops: CDR1 LGHDT, CDR2 YNNKEL (reference sequence).